This T cell receptor (beta chain) stems from a study of cytomegalovirus exposure and HLA in healthy donors. The study, taken as a whole, reports: Follow-up analysis found HLA locus-dependent TCR association rates, highest for DRB1 and lowest for HLA-C. The later analysis indicated that the majority of CMV-associated TCR beta chains appeared HLA-restricted.

A multiplex PCR was run with 60 Vbeta primers and 13 Jbeta primers. TCRdb's table, derived via immunoSEQ multiplex PCR, lists solely in-frame clones and lacks some. The table has some 200,000 clones, more than 65% seen once. Donors had nominal health at sampling but likely had unrecorded immune exposures. Between the trimmed V and J ends, which lost 9 bases and 6 bases, there was a span of 17 bases. Germline CDR1 and CDR2: ENHRY and SYGVKD. CDR3 length: 14 amino acids. This clone came up once. Antigen specificity is unknown. This receptor was obtained from a girl between 5 and 17 years old in good health and CMV-seropositive. The sample was PBMCs. The chain has TRBV10-3 and TRBJ2-2, with D unclear. This CDR3 is CAIRGGKKAGELFF. CDR3 in DNA: TGTGCCATAAGAGGCGGAAAAAAGGCCGGGGAGCTGTTTTTT.